The T cell receptor beta chain under discussion was sequenced for a study of blood T cell repertoires in COVID-19. Profiled with immunoSEQ multiplex PCR; TCRdb holds only in-frame clones, not every one. The sample shows some 140,000 clones, approximately 80% of them seen only once. This clone was seen once. This CDR3 is built from 15 residues. CDR1 is SGHDN, CDR2 FVKESK, per germline. After removal of 3 bases from V and 5 bases from J, the junction contained 6 bases not matched to a gene. The chain joins TRBV14 to TRBJ2-5; 10 nucleotides line up with TRBD1. The origin of this receptor is a woman aged 55-70 years with COVID-19, enrolled during active disease. The sequenced sample consisted of peripheral blood. Written as DNA, the CDR3 is TGTGCCAGCAGCCACGGGACAGGGGTGTTGGAGACCCAGTACTTC. Residues: CASSHGTGVLETQYF. The variable domain in full, with the rest retrieved from reference TRBV14 and TRBJ2-5, is EAGVTQFPSHSVIEKGQTVTLRCDPISGHDNLYWYRRVMGKEIKFLLHFVKESKQDESGMPNNRFLAERTGGTYSTLKVQPAELEDSGVYFCASSHGTGVLETQYFGPGTRLLVL.